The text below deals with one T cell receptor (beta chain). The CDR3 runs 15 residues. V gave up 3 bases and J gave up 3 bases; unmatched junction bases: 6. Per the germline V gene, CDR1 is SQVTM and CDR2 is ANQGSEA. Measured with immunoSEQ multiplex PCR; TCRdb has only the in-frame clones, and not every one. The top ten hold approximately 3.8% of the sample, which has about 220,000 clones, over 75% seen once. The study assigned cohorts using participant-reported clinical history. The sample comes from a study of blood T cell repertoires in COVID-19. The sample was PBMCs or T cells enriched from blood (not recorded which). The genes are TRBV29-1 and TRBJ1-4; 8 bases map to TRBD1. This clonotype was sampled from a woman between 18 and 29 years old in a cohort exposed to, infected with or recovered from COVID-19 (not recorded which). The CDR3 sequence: CSVEDRVGSNEKLFF. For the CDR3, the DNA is TGCAGCGTTGAGGACAGGGTTGGGTCTAATGAAAAACTGTTTTTT. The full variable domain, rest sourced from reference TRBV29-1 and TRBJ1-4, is SAVISQKPSRDICQRGTSLTIQCQVDSQVTMMFWYRQQPGQSLTLIATANQGSEATYESGFVIDKFPISRPNLTFSTLTVSNMSPEDSSIYLCSVEDRVGSNEKLFFGSGTQLSVL.